What follows describes a single T cell receptor (beta chain). Its antigen is as yet unknown. Individual cDNA molecules each received unique molecular identifiers attached to them. TCRdb ran MiXCR on the 5' RACE reads and lists one entry per CDR3 protein. The table has around 82,000 distinct CDR3 sequences, approximately 12% seen once. The source of the sample is a study of early T cells in non-severe SARS-CoV-2 infection. About the study: Sequenced material consisted of bulk RNA (from unsorted whole blood), and chains were unpaired. Findings of the study overall: Anti-spike CD8 responses were favored in VDJdb matching, and private and CD4 specificities were missed.

CDR1 and CDR2 from the germline V gene are MNHEY and SVGAGI. Deletions cut 7 bases from V and 4 bases from J, with 16 bases between. The CDR3 is 14 amino acids. The chain has TRBV6-5 and TRBJ2-5; D may be TRBD2 (6 bases). This sequence was found in an adult who was a healthcare worker with PCR-confirmed SARS-CoV-2 infection or an uninfected control (not recorded which). Material: whole blood. CDR3 nucleotides: TGTGCCAGCACCCGCCAGGACGGGAGAGAGACCCAGTACTTC. Encoded protein: CASTRQDGRETQYF.